This is a list of T cell receptor beta chains from one sample in a study of identical twins. TCRdb redid the calling of the 5' RACE reads with MiXCR, one entry per CDR3 protein. The sample yields 640,000 or so distinct CDR3 sequences, 5.5% to 7.5% seen once. Sequences were obtained from naive T cells sorted from blood. These receptors came from a man younger than 35 in good health. Both conserved end residues are part of each CDR3. D genes are given only for firm matches. Clone size is stated in some rows and not others, as once, few, many or a class when expanded.

D gene	J gene	CDR3 length	V gene	clone size	CDR3 DNA	CDR3 protein
.	TRBJ2-1	15	TRBV20-1	few	TGCAGTGCTGCTAGCCTCACTAAGGGAAACAATGAGCAGTTCTTC	CSAASLTKGNNEQFF
.	TRBJ2-2	12	TRBV12-3/TRBV12-4	many	TGTGCCAGCACGAGGGGTCCGGGGGAGCTGTTTTTT	CASTRGPGELFF
.	TRBJ1-6	17	TRBV11-1	many	TGTGCCAGCAGCTTGCTCTCCGGGGGCAGGAAAAATTCACCCCTCCACTTT	CASSLLSGGRKNSPLHF
.	TRBJ2-3	13	TRBV3-1	many	TGTGCCAGCAGCCATCAGGGCCCAGATACGCAGTATTTT	CASSHQGPDTQYF
.	TRBJ2-3	13	TRBV20-1	many	TGCAGTGCTAGACTGGGATATTCGGATACGCAGTATTTT	CSARLGYSDTQYF
.	TRBJ1-3	14	TRBV2	few	TGTGCCAGCAGTGAGGCAGGGCCTGGAAACACCATATATTTT	CASSEAGPGNTIYF
TRBD1	TRBJ1-5	14	TRBV2	few	TGTGCCAGCAGAGAGGGACAGGGGTATCAGCCCCAGCATTTT	CASREGQGYQPQHF
TRBD1	TRBJ2-3	16	TRBV2	.	TGTGCCAGCAGTGAGATAGGACAGGGACTCACAGATACGCAGTATTTT	CASSEIGQGLTDTQYF
TRBD1	TRBJ2-7	17	TRBV5-6	.	TGTGCCAGCAGCTTGGCGACAGGGACCCCCGGGTCCTACGAGCAGTACTTC	CASSLATGTPGSYEQYF
TRBD1	TRBJ2-3	14	TRBV10-2	many	TGCGCCAGCAGTTGGACAGGGACCACAGATACGCAGTATTTT	CASSWTGTTDTQYF
TRBD1	TRBJ1-1	14	TRBV6-1	many	TGTGCCAGCAGTCTTAGAAGGGGGCGGACTGAAGCTTTCTTT	CASSLRRGRTEAFF
TRBD2	TRBJ2-3	21	TRBV11-2	.	TGTGCCAGCAGCAGAAGAGGCTTAGCGGGAGTGGAATGGGAGGGCACAGATACGCAGTATTTT	CASSRRGLAGVEWEGTDTQYF
.	TRBJ1-4	13	TRBV7-9	.	TGTGCCAGCAGCCTTTTGGTTAATGAAAAACTGTTTTTT	CASSLLVNEKLFF
TRBD2	TRBJ2-1	16	TRBV5-1	many	TGCGCCAGCAGCTTGGGGCTAGCGGGAGTCCACAATGAGCAGTTCTTC	CASSLGLAGVHNEQFF
.	TRBJ2-3	14	TRBV12-3/TRBV12-4	few	TGTGCCAGCAGTTTCATAAGCGGCTCAGATACGCAGTATTTT	CASSFISGSDTQYF
.	TRBJ2-2	18	TRBV9	.	TGTGCCAGCAGCGTAGAGGTTTGGGCGGCGGCCGGTGTCGGGGAGCTGTTTTTT	CASSVEVWAAAGVGELFF
.	TRBJ1-2	14	TRBV12-5	.	TGTGCTAGTGGTTTGCAGGGGTCGGGGGATGGCTACACCTTC	CASGLQGSGDGYTF
.	TRBJ1-2	12	TRBV5-6	many	TGTGCCAGCAGCTTGACCGCCTATGGCTACACCTTC	CASSLTAYGYTF
TRBD2	TRBJ2-1	13	TRBV7-2	many	TGTGCCAGCAGCAAGCTAGCGGGAGGGTCGCAGTTCTTC	CASSKLAGGSQFF
.	TRBJ2-2	14	TRBV20-1	many	TGCAGTGCTTTGCGGACCCGAAACACCGGGGAGCTGTTTTTT	CSALRTRNTGELFF
TRBD1	TRBJ2-7	13	TRBV20-1	many	TGCAGTGCCCCCCGACAGGGGGTCTACGAGCAGTACTTC	CSAPRQGVYEQYF
.	TRBJ2-1	14	TRBV6-1	many	TGTGCCAGCAGGGAAGGGGATACCTACAATGAGCAGTTCTTC	CASREGDTYNEQFF
TRBD2	TRBJ2-1	13	TRBV5-1	many	TGCTCAAGTAGCGGGAATGTTCTCTATGAGCAGTTCTTC	CSSSGNVLYEQFF
.	TRBJ1-1	13	TRBV4-3	.	TGCGCCAGCAGCCAAGATTTTGACACTGAAGCTTTCTTT	CASSQDFDTEAFF
.	TRBJ2-4	13	TRBV20-1	few	TGCAGTGCTAGAGCGGCTAGCGAGAACATTCAGTACTTC	CSARAASENIQYF
.	TRBJ1-4	13	TRBV12-3/TRBV12-4	many	TGTGCCAGCAGTTTTCAAGGCCCCGAAAAACTGTTTTTT	CASSFQGPEKLFF
.	TRBJ2-2	13	TRBV3-1	.	TGTGCCAGCAGCCAGCCTAGCCGCGGGGAGCTGTTTTTT	CASSQPSRGELFF
TRBD2	TRBJ2-7	18	TRBV5-1	few	TGCGCCAGCAGCTTGGGGGGGCTAGCGGGAGGCCCAAACCACGAGCAGTACTTC	CASSLGGLAGGPNHEQYF
TRBD1	TRBJ1-5	14	TRBV6-1	many	TGTGCCAGCAGGCCGGACAGGGGAACTCAGCCCCAGCATTTT	CASRPDRGTQPQHF
TRBD2	TRBJ2-1	17	TRBV11-2	few	TGTGCCAGCGGAAATCACCTGCTAGCGGGAGTCCCCAATGAGCAGTTCTTC	CASGNHLLAGVPNEQFF
.	TRBJ2-1	12	TRBV20-1	many	TGCAGCCCCCTAGTCGTCAACAATGAGCAGTTCTTC	CSPLVVNNEQFF
.	TRBJ2-5	11	TRBV27	many	TGTGCCAGCACCTTAGGGGAGACCCAGTACTTC	CASTLGETQYF
.	TRBJ2-4	16	TRBV28	many	TGTGCCAGCAGTTTATGGGGGGGGCACTTAGAAAACATTCAGTACTTC	CASSLWGGHLENIQYF
TRBD2	TRBJ2-5	15	TRBV12-3/TRBV12-4	.	TGTGCCAGCAGTAAGAGGGCGGGAGGCGGGGAGACCCAGTACTTC	CASSKRAGGGETQYF
.	TRBJ1-5	17	TRBV25-1	.	TGTGCCAGCAGTGCGCCCGGGGACAAGGGGGGCAATCAGCCCCAGCATTTT	CASSAPGDKGGNQPQHF
.	TRBJ1-2	10	TRBV25-1	many	TGTGCCAGCAGCGCAGACGGCTACACCTTC	CASSADGYTF
TRBD1	TRBJ2-7	14	TRBV5-1	.	TGCGCCAGCAGCCTGGACAGGCCCCTCGATGAGCAGTACTTC	CASSLDRPLDEQYF
TRBD2	TRBJ2-1	15	TRBV3-1	many	TGTGCCAGCAGCCAAGGACTAGCGGAGGTGGGTGAGCAGTTCTTC	CASSQGLAEVGEQFF
.	TRBJ1-1	13	TRBV6-6	.	TGTGCCAGCAGTTATGTAGGGAGCACTGAAGCTTTCTTT	CASSYVGSTEAFF
TRBD2	TRBJ2-5	14	TRBV10-3	many	TGTGCCATCAGGGGACTAGCGGGACCAGAGACCCAGTACTTC	CAIRGLAGPETQYF
.	TRBJ1-2	11	TRBV29-1	many	TGCAGCGTTGCGGGCCAATATGGCTACACCTTC	CSVAGQYGYTF
.	TRBJ2-1	16	TRBV4-1	.	TGCGCCAGCAGCCAAGAGTTCCGCGGGCCGTGGAATGAGCAGTTCTTC	CASSQEFRGPWNEQFF
.	TRBJ2-2	15	TRBV5-1	many	TGCGCCAGCAGCTTGGAATTGAGGACGACCGGGGAGCTGTTTTTT	CASSLELRTTGELFF
.	TRBJ2-4	14	TRBV5-6	.	TGTGCCAGCAGCTCGACTCTAGCCAAAAACATTCAGTACTTC	CASSSTLAKNIQYF
TRBD1	TRBJ1-2	15	TRBV27	many	TGTGCCAGCAGTTTAGTTACAGGGGGCCTCTATGGCTACACCTTC	CASSLVTGGLYGYTF
.	TRBJ1-3	14	TRBV19	few	TGTGCCAGTACCCGATGGACAGCTGGAAACACCATATATTTT	CASTRWTAGNTIYF
.	TRBJ1-1	14	TRBV5-1	few	TGCGCCAGCAGCCACGGGGGGGTTAAGGCTGAAGCTTTCTTT	CASSHGGVKAEAFF
.	TRBJ2-7	14	TRBV5-1	many	TGCGCCAGCAGCAAAGGGGGGGCTAACTACGAGCAGTACTTC	CASSKGGANYEQYF
.	TRBJ2-7	18	TRBV6-5	.	TGTGCCAGCAGTTACTCGGTGTCAGGTCATTGGAGCTCCTACGAGCAGTACTTC	CASSYSVSGHWSSYEQYF
.	TRBJ2-7	13	TRBV10-3	many	TGTGCCATCCTAAATGGTTCCATCTACGAGCAGTACTTC	CAILNGSIYEQYF
.	TRBJ2-1	13	TRBV12-3/TRBV12-4	many	TGTGCCAGCAAGAAGGGACTTTACAATGAGCAGTTCTTC	CASKKGLYNEQFF
TRBD2	TRBJ2-1	15	TRBV12-3/TRBV12-4	many	TGTGCCAGCAGATCTCGGGAGGGCCTTAGAAATGAGCAGTTCTTC	CASRSREGLRNEQFF
.	TRBJ2-3	14	TRBV7-9	many	TGTGCCAGCAGCTTAGGTCCGCGTGAATCTACGCAGTATTTT	CASSLGPRESTQYF
.	TRBJ2-7	14	TRBV10-3	many	TGTGCCATCAGTGAGTCCGGGACATCATACGAGCAGTACTTC	CAISESGTSYEQYF
.	TRBJ2-5	16	TRBV5-1	few	TGCGCCAGCAGCTTGGAGGGGGGAGGGCCTTCGGAGACCCAGTACTTC	CASSLEGGGPSETQYF